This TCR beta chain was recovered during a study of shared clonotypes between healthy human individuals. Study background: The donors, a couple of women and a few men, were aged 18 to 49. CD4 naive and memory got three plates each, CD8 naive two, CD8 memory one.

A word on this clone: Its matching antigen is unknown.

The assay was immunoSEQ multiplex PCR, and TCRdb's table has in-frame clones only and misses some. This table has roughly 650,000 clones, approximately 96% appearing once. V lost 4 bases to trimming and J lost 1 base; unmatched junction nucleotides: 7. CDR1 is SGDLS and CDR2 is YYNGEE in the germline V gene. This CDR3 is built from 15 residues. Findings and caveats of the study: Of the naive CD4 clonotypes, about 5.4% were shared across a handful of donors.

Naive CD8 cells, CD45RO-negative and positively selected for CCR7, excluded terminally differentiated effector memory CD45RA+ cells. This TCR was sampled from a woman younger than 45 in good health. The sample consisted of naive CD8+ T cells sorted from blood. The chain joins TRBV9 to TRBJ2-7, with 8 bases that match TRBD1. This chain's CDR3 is CASSSTGGPSYEQYF. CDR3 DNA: TGTGCCAGCAGCTCTACAGGGGGACCTTCCTACGAGCAGTACTTC.